These 14 T cell receptor beta chains were all obtained from the same sample, sequenced in a study of CD8+CD57+ T cells in acquired aplastic anemia. Profiling of TCR beta VDJ combinations and CDR3 sequences used genomic DNA as template. TCRdb called the reads again in MiXCR, with one record for every CDR3 protein. This table holds hundreds of thousands of distinct CDR3 sequences, approximately 33% found once. The sequenced patients had an expansion of CD8+CD57+ cells seen by flow cytometry. Sequencing used sorted CD4+, CD8+, or CD8+CD57+ T cells (not recorded which) from PBMCs. Every receptor here comes from a human donor with aplastic anemia.

This chain joins TRBV11-1 and TRBJ2-3; weak D call: TRBD1 (6 bases). With 0 bases removed from V and 5 bases from J, the gap between germline ends came to 12 bases. CDR1 SGHAT and CDR2 FQDESV come from the germline V gene (reference sequence). The length of the CDR3 is 15 residues. CDR3 loop: CASSLAGATIDTQYF. The CDR3 DNA sequence: TGTGCCAGCAGCTTAGCGGGGGCTACAATAGATACGCAGTATTTT.

This clonotype was recorded many times. This chain joins TRBV24-1 and TRBJ1-5, with 9 bases aligning to TRBD1. Trimming removed 3 bases from V and 4 bases from J; junction bases left unmatched: 6. Germline values: CDR1 KGHDR, CDR2 SFDVKD. This CDR3 is 16 amino acids long. CDR3 region: CATSDGLTGGNQPQHF. CDR3 DNA sequence: TGTGCCACCAGTGATGGGTTGACAGGGGGAAATCAGCCCCAGCATTTT.

This rearrangement joins TRBV2 to TRBJ1-2; 10 nucleotides align to TRBD1. The CDR3 runs to 13 residues. The V gene end was trimmed by 3 bases and the J gene end by 6 bases; junction bases not matched to a gene: 1. Germline values: CDR1 SNHLY, CDR2 FYNNEI. CDR3 sequence (DNA): TGTGCCAGCAGTGACGACAGGGGGCATGGCTACACCTTC. It yields the protein CASSDDRGHGYTF.

This sequence joins TRBV3-1 and TRBJ1-2; D perhaps matches TRBD1 (5 bases). The CDR3 consists of 13 residues. Trimming removed 7 bases from V and 4 bases from J, with 13 bases in between. Germline V gene data show CDR1 as LGHDT and CDR2 as YNNKEL (reference sequence). The CDR3 reads CASTSGAAYGYTF. CDR3 coding DNA: TGTGCCAGCACCTCTGGGGCCGCCTATGGCTACACCTTC.

This CDR3 is CASKGVGNTEAFF. The CDR3 DNA is TGCGCCAGCAAGGGTGTGGGAAACACTGAAGCTTTCTTT. V and J are TRBV5-1 and TRBJ1-1; no clear D. Trimming left V 6 bases short and J 2 bases short, with 11 bases between. The CDR3 totals 13 residues. The germline CDR1 and CDR2 sequences are SGHRS and YFSETQ. Based on the CDR3 plus reference TRBV5-1 and TRBJ1-1, the full variable domain is KAGVTQTPRYLIKTRGQQVTLSCSPISGHRSVSWYQQTPGQGLQFLFEYFSETQRNKGNFPGRFSGRQFSNSRSEMNVSTLELGDSALYLCASKGVGNTEAFFGQGTRLTVV.

The sample holds many counts of this clonotype. The chain is built from TRBV3-1 and TRBJ1-6; D unresolved. Germline V gives CDR1 LGHDT, CDR2 YNNKEL (reference sequence). V lost 3 bases and J 7 bases, leaving 7 bases between the germline ends. CDR3 length equals 13 residues. The CDR3 DNA reads as TGTGCCAGCAGCCACAACTCGAATTCACCCCTCCACTTT. Translated: CASSHNSNSPLHF.

The chain carries TRBV15 and TRBJ1-6; a weak D match, TRBD1 (5 bases). This CDR3 contains 19 residues. Germline V gene lookup returns CDR1 LNHNV and CDR2 YYDKDF (reference sequence). The ends were cut back, 3 bases at V and 0 bases at J, with 18 bases in the middle. CDR3 residues: CATSSETATGSSYNSPLHF. In nucleotides, the CDR3 is TGTGCCACCAGCAGCGAGACAGCAACGGGCAGCTCCTATAATTCACCCCTCCACTTT.

The J gene is TRBJ1-2, the V gene TRBV10-3, with 10 bases identical to TRBD1. V shed 11 bases and J 9 bases; nucleotides not matched to a gene: 18. CDR3 length: 15 residues. Per the germline V gene, CDR1 is ENHRY and CDR2 is SYGVKD. CDR3 residues: CAGSESWGQGQSYTF. For the CDR3, the DNA is TGTGCCGGCAGTGAGTCATGGGGACAGGGGCAAAGCTACACCTTC.

This clonotype has at least ten counts. The CDR3 here is CASSEALLVGAGGFYEQYF. The CDR3 nucleotides are TGTGCCAGCAGTGAAGCGCTTCTGGTTGGGGCAGGGGGATTCTACGAGCAGTACTTC. The rearrangement links TRBV2 to TRBJ2-7, with 7 positions matching TRBD1. Germline V gene sequence: CDR1 SNHLY, CDR2 FYNNEI. This CDR3 is built from 19 residues. V shed 0 bases, J shed 3 bases, and the junction held 17 bases outside the gene matches.

Details on this clonotype: One end of the junction varies from germline; a read error may be responsible. The V gene is TRBV7-9, the J gene TRBJ2-7; D not resolved. There are 13 residues in the CDR3. CDR1 is SEHNR, CDR2 FQNEAQ, per germline (reference sequence). For the CDR3, the DNA is TGTGCCGGCAGCTTCTCCGGGTCGGTCGAGCAGTACTTC. Its protein product is CAGSFSGSVEQYF.

The chain uses TRBV15 and TRBJ2-1, with D maybe TRBD2 (6 bases). The V gene lost 1 base and the J gene lost 2 bases, with 12 bases spanning the gap. This CDR3 is 16 amino acids long. The germline V gene encodes CDR1 LNHNV and CDR2 YYDKDF (reference sequence). CDR3 in DNA: TGTGCCACCAGCAGAGGCTCGGGACTGCCCTACAATGAGCAGTTCTTC. It yields the protein CATSRGSGLPYNEQFF.

This sequence joins TRBV10-3 and TRBJ2-7; D ambiguous. The CDR3 sequence is 15 residues long. Germline CDR1 ENHRY, CDR2 SYGVKD. Trimming cost V 2 bases and J 3 bases, with 14 bases left between them. The CDR3 bases are TGTGCCATCAGTGAGCTCTACGAGCAGTACTACGAGCAGTACTTC. As protein: CAISELYEQYYEQYF.

The J gene is TRBJ2-7, the V gene TRBV6-2 or TRBV6-3, with 10 bases aligning to TRBD2. After removal of 7 bases from V and 6 bases from J, the junction contained 9 bases not matched to a gene. The germline V gene encodes CDR1 MNHEY and CDR2 SVGEGT. The CDR3 covers 14 residues. The CDR3 DNA sequence: TGTGCCAGCACCCTCAGCGGGGGGGCGTCCGAGCAGTACTTC. Translation: CASTLSGGASEQYF.

This clonotype appeared a few times. The chain couples TRBV7-2 to TRBJ2-1; D is perhaps TRBD1 or TRBD2 (6 bases each). CDR1 and CDR2 (germline): SGHTA, FQGNSA. The CDR3 spans 15 residues. V lost 2 bases to trimming and J lost 2 bases, with 10 bases between them. CDR3 bases: TGTGCCAGCAGCTTAACGGGGGCGGCCTACAATGAGCAGTTCTTC. Amino acid sequence: CASSLTGAAYNEQFF.